This is a list of T cell receptor beta chains from one sample in a study of T cell repertoires in cytomegalovirus infection. TCRdb re-called the reads with MiXCR, one entry per CDR3 protein. Of approximately 500,000 distinct CDR3 sequences in the sample, 26% were seen once. The specimen sequenced was PBMCs. The receptors originated from a human donor in good health (CMV status not recorded). Some clones in this sample may be carry-over from other donors' samples. The CDR3 runs from the conserved cysteine through the conserved F or W. Expanded clones get a size class; other rows say once, few or many, or leave the size out.

J	V	length	size	CDR3
TRBJ2-7	TRBV7-9	15	few	CASSLVGLEAYEQYF
TRBJ1-1	TRBV19	14	.	CASSIWQGGTEAFF
TRBJ1-1	TRBV7-9	15	.	CASSFDGGGMTEAFF
TRBJ1-5	TRBV7-2	15	many	CASSLVTYSNQPQHF
TRBJ1-2	TRBV4-1	15	.	CASSQDLTGWYGYTF
TRBJ1-2	TRBV11-1	15	.	CASSLAPGQGHGYTF
TRBJ2-2	TRBV10-2	16	.	CASSENSGRTTGELFF
TRBJ2-2	TRBV12-3/TRBV12-4	12	few	CASLRWSGELFF
TRBJ2-7	TRBV6-2/TRBV6-3	13	few	CASGLALYYEQYF
TRBJ1-1	TRBV30	14	once	CAWTGPLQNTEAFF
TRBJ2-5	TRBV11-3	15	.	CASSLALAVQETQYF
TRBJ1-5	TRBV15	15	.	CATSRADSNNQPQHF
TRBJ1-2	TRBV2	15	few	CASSDSGLRAYGYTF
TRBJ2-7	TRBV7-2	14	many	CASSLVGQSYEQYF
TRBJ1-2	TRBV7-2	16	many	CASRGTGPLTNYGYTF
TRBJ2-2	TRBV19	11	.	CASKTAGELFF
TRBJ2-7	TRBV7-2	11	many	CASSPAYEQYF
TRBJ1-1	TRBV7-9	15	.	CASSLPGVALAEAFF
TRBJ2-6	TRBV27	17	.	CASSLSMLSSGANVLTF
TRBJ2-2	TRBV7-2	17	many	CASSLVPAEVGTGELFF
TRBJ2-5	TRBV7-4	11	few	CASTIGKTQYF
TRBJ1-1	TRBV6-2/TRBV6-3	19	.	CASNTGRDGDPQMNTEAFF
TRBJ1-5	TRBV20-1	17	few	CSARDYRRTDSNQPQHF
TRBJ1-5	TRBV12-3/TRBV12-4	15	many	CASSSGTPRDQPQHF